The clone carrying this T cell receptor (beta chain) was found once. Its antigen is as yet unknown. Regarding treatment: roughly 19 received Ad26.COV2.S at low or high dose, single or two shots; a few received placebo; per-sample allocation not given. It was on day 63 after the first vaccine or placebo injection that samples were taken. This sample was included in a study of Ad26.COV2.S vaccination and SARS-CoV-2 variants. The trim removed 3 bases at V and 9 bases at J, leaving 14 bases unmatched. CDR3 length: 16 amino acids. Germline V CDR1 and CDR2: SGDLS, YYNGEE. Libraries were prepared by immunoSEQ multiplex PCR; TCRdb keeps only in-frame clonotypes and omits some of them. The sample holds hundreds of thousands of clones, more than 80% seen once. Study-wide results and limits: From the TCR breadth and depth analyses, total T cell responses may have been underestimated.

Source: peripheral blood, taken in a trial of Ad26.COV2.S vaccine versus placebo. The sequence came from a person aged 18-60 years who received the Ad26.COV2.S COVID-19 vaccine or a placebo. The rearrangement links TRBV9 to TRBJ1-1; 10 bases fit TRBD1. CDR3 in DNA: TGTGCCAGCAGCGCCAGAGGCCCGGGACAGGGGTCTAAAGCTTTCTTT. It encodes CASSARGPGQGSKAFF. The variable domain in full, completed from reference TRBV9 and TRBJ1-1, reads DSGVTQTPKHLITATGQRVTLRCSPRSGDLSVYWYQQSLDQGLQFLIQYYNGEERAKGNILERFSAQQFPDLHSELNLSSLELGDSALYFCASSARGPGQGSKAFFGQGTRLTVV.